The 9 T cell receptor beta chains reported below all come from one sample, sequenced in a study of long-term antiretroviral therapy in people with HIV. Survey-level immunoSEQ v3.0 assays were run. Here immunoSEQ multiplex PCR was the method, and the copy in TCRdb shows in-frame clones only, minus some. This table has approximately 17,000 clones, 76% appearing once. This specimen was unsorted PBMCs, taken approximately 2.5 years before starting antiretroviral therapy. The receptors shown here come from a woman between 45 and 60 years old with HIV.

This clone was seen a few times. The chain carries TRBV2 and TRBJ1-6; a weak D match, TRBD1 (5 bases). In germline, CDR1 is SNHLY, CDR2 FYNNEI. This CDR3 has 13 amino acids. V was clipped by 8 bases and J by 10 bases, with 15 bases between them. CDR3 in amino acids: CASGGGKGSPLHF. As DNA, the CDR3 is TGTGCCAGCGGCGGGGGGAAGGGATCACCCCTCCACTTT.

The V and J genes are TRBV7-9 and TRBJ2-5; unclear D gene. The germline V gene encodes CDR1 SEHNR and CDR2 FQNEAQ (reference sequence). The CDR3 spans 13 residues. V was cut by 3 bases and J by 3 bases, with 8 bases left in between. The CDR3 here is CASSLSSKETQYF. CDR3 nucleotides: TGTGCCAGCAGCTTGTCCAGTAAAGAGACCCAGTACTTC.

This CDR3 reads CASSEGSSKNIQYF. The CDR3, as DNA: TGTGCCAGCAGTGAAGGAAGCTCCAAAAACATTCAGTACTTC. The chain has TRBV2 and TRBJ2-4; D remains unclear. V was trimmed by 1 base and J by 2 bases, leaving 6 bases between them. This CDR3 is built from 14 residues. Germline V gene sequence: CDR1 SNHLY, CDR2 FYNNEI.

The CDR3 is CAISESLRGGTDTQYF. The CDR3 DNA sequence: TGTGCCATCAGTGAGTCTTTGCGGGGTGGCACAGATACGCAGTATTTT. The chain recombines TRBV10-3 with TRBJ2-3, with D perhaps TRBD2 (6 bases). The CDR3 runs to 16 residues. In germline, CDR1 is ENHRY, CDR2 SYGVKD. V was clipped by 0 bases and J by 1 base, with 11 bases between them.

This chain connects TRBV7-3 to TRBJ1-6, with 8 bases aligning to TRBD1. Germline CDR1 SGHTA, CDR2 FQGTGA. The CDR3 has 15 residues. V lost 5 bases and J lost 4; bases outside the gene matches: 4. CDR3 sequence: CASSPTGAYNSPLHF. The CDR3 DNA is TGTGCCAGCAGCCCGACAGGGGCTTATAATTCACCCCTCCACTTT.

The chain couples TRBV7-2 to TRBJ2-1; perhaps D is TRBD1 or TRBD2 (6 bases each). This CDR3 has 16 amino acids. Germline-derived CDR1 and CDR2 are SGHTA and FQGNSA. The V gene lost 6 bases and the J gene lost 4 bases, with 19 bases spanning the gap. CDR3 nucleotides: TGTGCCAGCAGTCTCAGGGGAGGCGGTTTTTACAATGAGCAGTTCTTC. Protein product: CASSLRGGGFYNEQFF.

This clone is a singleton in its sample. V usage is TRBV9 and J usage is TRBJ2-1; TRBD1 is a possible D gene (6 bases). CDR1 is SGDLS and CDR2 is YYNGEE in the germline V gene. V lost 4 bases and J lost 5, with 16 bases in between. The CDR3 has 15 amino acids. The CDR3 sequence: CASSSHHGDNNEQFF. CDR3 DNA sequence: TGTGCCAGCAGCTCCCATCACGGGGACAACAATGAGCAGTTCTTC.

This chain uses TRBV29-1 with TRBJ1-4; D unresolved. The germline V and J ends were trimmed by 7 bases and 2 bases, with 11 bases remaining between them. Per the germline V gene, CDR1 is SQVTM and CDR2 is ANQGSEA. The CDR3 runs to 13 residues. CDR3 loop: CSGSSGTNEKLFF. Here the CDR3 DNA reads TGCAGCGGGAGTAGTGGGACTAATGAAAAACTGTTTTTT.

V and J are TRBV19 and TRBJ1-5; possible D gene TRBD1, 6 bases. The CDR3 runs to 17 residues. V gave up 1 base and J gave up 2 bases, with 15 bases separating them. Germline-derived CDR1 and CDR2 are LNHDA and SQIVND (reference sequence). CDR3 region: CASSIGQGQGGNQPQHF. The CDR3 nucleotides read TGTGCCAGTAGTATAGGTCAGGGGCAGGGAGGCAATCAGCCCCAGCATTTT.